This entry is about one T cell receptor beta chain. At least ten counts were recorded for this clone. Its antigen target is currently unknown. Per-nucleotide qualities are absent, and no much larger clonotype sits a single base away. This sample was included in a study of metastatic and nonmetastatic thyroid tumors (dated by TCRdb to the early 2020s). Concerning the study at large: Repertoires from peripheral blood and from tumor or nodule tissue samples of malignant and benign thyroid patients were compared.

The method behind the library was PCR. The sequencer listed for this sample is Illumina HiSeq 4000. The TCR beta-chain CDR3 region of each patient was profiled by high-throughput sequencing. In the original analysis: A classifier to discriminate distant-metastatic papillary thyroid cancer patients was built from CDR3 differences across clinicopathological groups. To measure repertoire diversity the researchers used the Shannon index, while the Morisita-Horn index served to gauge how similar the tumor and blood repertoires were. The raw public data were reprocessed by TCRdb itself: fastp quality trimming at Q25, MiXCR clonotype calling, in-frame beta chains only. The V and J calls were not made by the authors but by TCRdb's processing. The sample table contains roughly 75,000 clones; only one count was recorded for roughly an eighth of them. The top ten constitute approximately 8.8% of the sample.

Paper-wide results and their limitations: In both blood and tumor samples, malignant tumors were reported to have significantly higher TCR beta diversity than benign nodules.

None of the patients had been given any treatment before thyroid surgery. Using T-cell receptor beta sequencing, the study looked back at clinical samples from patients collected from the early 2010s to the late 2010s. Relative to germline, V is 7 bases shorter and J is 2 bases shorter, with 9 bases between their ends. Measured from the cysteine to the phenylalanine, the CDR3 is 13 residues long. This entry keeps only the CDR3 DNA: 39 bases, framed from base 1. The rearranged segments are TRBV12-3 or TRBV12-4 and TRBJ2-1; a weak D assignment points to TRBD1 (5 bases agree). This clonotype was obtained from a female donor with papillary thyroid cancer or a benign thyroid nodule (not recorded which). Some clones in this sample may be carry-over from other donors' samples. Sequencing input: tumor tissue. The bases read TGTGCCAGCATAGGGGTTCCCTACAATGAGCAGTTCTTC. This encodes CASIGVPYNEQFF.